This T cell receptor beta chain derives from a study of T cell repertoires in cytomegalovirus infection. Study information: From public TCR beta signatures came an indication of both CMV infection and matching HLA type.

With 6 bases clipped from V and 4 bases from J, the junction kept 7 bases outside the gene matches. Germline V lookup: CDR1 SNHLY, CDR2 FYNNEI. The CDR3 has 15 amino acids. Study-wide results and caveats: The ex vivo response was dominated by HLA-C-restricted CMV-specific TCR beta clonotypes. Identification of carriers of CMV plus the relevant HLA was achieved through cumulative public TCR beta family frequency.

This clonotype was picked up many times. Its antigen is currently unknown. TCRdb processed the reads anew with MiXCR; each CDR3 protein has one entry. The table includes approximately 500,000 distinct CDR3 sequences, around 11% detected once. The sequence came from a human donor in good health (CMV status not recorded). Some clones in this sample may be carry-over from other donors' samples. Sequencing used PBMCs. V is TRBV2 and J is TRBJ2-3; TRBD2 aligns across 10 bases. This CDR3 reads CASSPSGGAPDTQYF. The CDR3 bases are TGTGCCAGCAGCCCGAGCGGGGGGGCCCCAGATACGCAGTATTTT.